The entry below gives a single TCR beta chain sequence along with its context. This sample was taken from a study of blood T cell repertoires in COVID-19. Study-level information: COVID-19 samples collected from the United States, Italy and Spain covered acute and convalescent phases. PBMCs, B-cell-depleted T cells, or T cells were the source of the cDNA or gDNA that made up the material.

The CDR3 is 14 residues long. Trimming pared 3 bases from V and 1 base from J, leaving 9 bases between. Germline lookup yields CDR1 SGHRS and CDR2 YFSETQ. Per the original data handling: It was from reference gene primer amplification that nucleated cell counts were estimated. The protocol was immunoSEQ multiplex PCR, while the TCRdb copy is restricted to in-frame clones and leaves out a portion. From that table come the V and J calls and clone size; the DNA was used to work out D and trimming. The sample gives about 260,000 clones, 80% to 90% of which show up once; 4% to 4.5% is in the top ten. The chain links TRBV5-1 to TRBJ2-3, with unresolved D. Material for sequencing was peripheral blood. The source is a man in his 60s with acute or convalescent COVID-19. CDR3 sequence: CASSSQVGTDTQYF. The CDR3 DNA sequence: TGCGCCAGCAGCTCGCAGGTCGGCACAGATACGCAGTATTTT.